Listed below are T cell receptor beta chains from one sample, sequenced in a study of response to subunit inactivated influenza vaccine. TCRdb analysed the RT-PCR reads with MiXCR anew, one entry per CDR3 protein. The sample has around 180,000 distinct CDR3 sequences, about 9% seen once. The sample in question was non-naive T cells sorted from PBMCs, obtained on the day of vaccination. All receptors derive from a man in his forties or fifties who received an inactivated influenza vaccine. Both conserved end residues are part of each CDR3. Each record gives: J gene, V gene, D gene, clone size, CDR3 DNA, CDR3 protein. The D gene is left open where the match is weak. A row's size may be missing; if present it is once, few, many or a size class.

J gene: TRBJ2-3; V gene: TRBV20-1; D gene: TRBD2; clone size: few; CDR3 DNA: TGCAGTGCTAGAAGGCTAGCGGGAGGCGGAGATACGCAGTATTTT; CDR3 protein: CSARRLAGGGDTQYF
J gene: TRBJ2-5; V gene: TRBV12-3/TRBV12-4; D gene: .; clone size: .; CDR3 DNA: TGTGCCAGCAGTCCCGTCGACGGGCCCCGAGAGACCCAGTACTTC; CDR3 protein: CASSPVDGPRETQYF
J gene: TRBJ2-1; V gene: TRBV30; D gene: TRBD2; clone size: many; CDR3 DNA: TGTGCCTGGAGTCGCAGCGGGGGGGCCCTTGAGCAGTTCTTC; CDR3 protein: CAWSRSGGALEQFF
J gene: TRBJ2-7; V gene: TRBV7-9; D gene: .; clone size: many; CDR3 DNA: TGTGCCAGCAGCCCTTCACTAGCAACCGAGCAGTACTTC; CDR3 protein: CASSPSLATEQYF
J gene: TRBJ2-3; V gene: TRBV11-2; D gene: TRBD2; clone size: many; CDR3 DNA: TGTGCCAGCAGCTTACTAGCGGGGAGCACAGATACGCAGTATTTT; CDR3 protein: CASSLLAGSTDTQYF
J gene: TRBJ2-3; V gene: TRBV7-6; D gene: .; clone size: .; CDR3 DNA: TGTGCCAGCAGCTTAGTAGCTTCCACAGATACGCAGTATTTT; CDR3 protein: CASSLVASTDTQYF
J gene: TRBJ2-3; V gene: TRBV2; D gene: .; clone size: .; CDR3 DNA: TGTGCCAGCAGTGAAGGCAACACAGATACGCAGTATTTT; CDR3 protein: CASSEGNTDTQYF
J gene: TRBJ2-2; V gene: TRBV6-2/TRBV6-3; D gene: .; clone size: .; CDR3 DNA: TGTGCCAGCAGTTACTCCATCCGGGGGGCGACCACCGGGGAGCTGTTTTTT; CDR3 protein: CASSYSIRGATTGELFF
J gene: TRBJ1-5; V gene: TRBV4-1; D gene: .; clone size: few; CDR3 DNA: TGCGCCAGCAGCCAAGTACTCGGGGGCATTACCATGAATCAGCCCCAGCATTTT; CDR3 protein: CASSQVLGGITMNQPQHF
J gene: TRBJ2-3; V gene: TRBV20-1; D gene: .; clone size: .; CDR3 DNA: TGCAGTGCCATTAAGAACTGGGGGGGGCCGCCGGAGGGAGATACGCAGTATTTT; CDR3 protein: CSAIKNWGGPPEGDTQYF
J gene: TRBJ2-7; V gene: TRBV20-1; D gene: TRBD1; clone size: .; CDR3 DNA: TGCAGTGCTTCCACCGGGACAGGACTTTACGAGCAGTACTTC; CDR3 protein: CSASTGTGLYEQYF
J gene: TRBJ2-5; V gene: TRBV7-8; D gene: TRBD1; clone size: many; CDR3 DNA: TGTGCCAGCAGCCGGGGACAGCAAGAGACCCAGTACTTC; CDR3 protein: CASSRGQQETQYF
J gene: TRBJ1-2; V gene: TRBV12-3/TRBV12-4; D gene: .; clone size: many; CDR3 DNA: TGTGCCAGCAGTTACCCAGGGGTCTATGGCTACACCTTC; CDR3 protein: CASSYPGVYGYTF
J gene: TRBJ2-5; V gene: TRBV2; D gene: TRBD2; clone size: many; CDR3 DNA: TGTGCCAGCGGCCCGACTAGCTTGGAGACCCAGTACTTC; CDR3 protein: CASGPTSLETQYF
J gene: TRBJ2-1; V gene: TRBV20-1; D gene: .; clone size: .; CDR3 DNA: TGCAGTGCTAGAGAGCCCCGGGGTGGGCCCTACAATGAGCAGTTCTTC; CDR3 protein: CSAREPRGGPYNEQFF
J gene: TRBJ1-3; V gene: TRBV14; D gene: .; clone size: .; CDR3 DNA: TGTGCCAGCAGCCGCCACTTCGGAAGAAACACCATATATTTT; CDR3 protein: CASSRHFGRNTIYF
J gene: TRBJ1-2; V gene: TRBV25-1; D gene: .; clone size: few; CDR3 DNA: TGTGCCAGCAACCCTCACGGGGACAACTATGGCTACACCTTC; CDR3 protein: CASNPHGDNYGYTF
J gene: TRBJ2-1; V gene: TRBV11-1; D gene: .; clone size: .; CDR3 DNA: TGTGCCAGCAGCACCAGGACTAACCGAACCCGCTCCTACAATGAGCAGTTCTTC; CDR3 protein: CASSTRTNRTRSYNEQFF
J gene: TRBJ2-2; V gene: TRBV6-5; D gene: TRBD1; clone size: many; CDR3 DNA: TGTGCCAGCAGTCCTAACCGGGACAGGGGCATGTACAGGGCTCACACCGGGGAGCTGTTTTTT; CDR3 protein: CASSPNRDRGMYRAHTGELFF
J gene: TRBJ1-4; V gene: TRBV11-1; D gene: TRBD1; clone size: many; CDR3 DNA: TGTGCCAGCAGCTTAGCGAGGAGGACAGGGTACTATCTTAATGAAAAACTGTTTTTT; CDR3 protein: CASSLARRTGYYLNEKLFF
J gene: TRBJ2-1; V gene: TRBV28; D gene: .; clone size: .; CDR3 DNA: TGTGCCAGCAGGATCGGTGGGGCCTGGGCCTACAATGAGCAGTTCTTC; CDR3 protein: CASRIGGAWAYNEQFF
J gene: TRBJ1-3; V gene: TRBV3-1; D gene: .; clone size: few; CDR3 DNA: TGTGCCAGCAGCCAAGATACGAACTCTCCGAGCTCTGGAAACACCATATATTTT; CDR3 protein: CASSQDTNSPSSGNTIYF
J gene: TRBJ2-7; V gene: TRBV7-2; D gene: .; clone size: many; CDR3 DNA: TGTGCCAGCAGCTTAAGGGCAGGATACTACGAGCAGTACTTC; CDR3 protein: CASSLRAGYYEQYF
J gene: TRBJ2-7; V gene: TRBV7-2; D gene: .; clone size: .; CDR3 DNA: TGTGCCAGCAGCTCCATAGGTCGGGGGTACGAGCAGTACTTC; CDR3 protein: CASSSIGRGYEQYF
J gene: TRBJ2-7; V gene: TRBV24-1; D gene: .; clone size: .; CDR3 DNA: TGTGCCACCAGTGATTTAACAGGGGAGGACTACGAGCAGTACTTC; CDR3 protein: CATSDLTGEDYEQYF
J gene: TRBJ2-7; V gene: TRBV11-2; D gene: TRBD2; clone size: .; CDR3 DNA: TGTGCCAGCAGCGAGCCCCTAGCGGGAGGGCCATACGAGCAGTACTTC; CDR3 protein: CASSEPLAGGPYEQYF
J gene: TRBJ1-6; V gene: TRBV5-1; D gene: .; clone size: .; CDR3 DNA: TGCGCCAGCAGCTTCAGGGGTGTCTATAATTCACCCCTCCACTTT; CDR3 protein: CASSFRGVYNSPLHF
J gene: TRBJ2-2; V gene: TRBV7-2; D gene: TRBD2; clone size: many; CDR3 DNA: TGTGCCAGCAGCTTAACTAGCGGGGGGAACACCGGGGAGCTGTTTTTT; CDR3 protein: CASSLTSGGNTGELFF
J gene: TRBJ1-5; V gene: TRBV6-2/TRBV6-3; D gene: TRBD1; clone size: few; CDR3 DNA: TGTGCCAGCAGTTCCGGACAGGGGGTAAGCAATCAGCCCCAGCATTTT; CDR3 protein: CASSSGQGVSNQPQHF
J gene: TRBJ1-4; V gene: TRBV4-2; D gene: .; clone size: few; CDR3 DNA: TGTGCCAGCAGCCAAGAGCCAGTGGAGGGTGAAAAACTGTTTTTT; CDR3 protein: CASSQEPVEGEKLFF
J gene: TRBJ2-5; V gene: TRBV13; D gene: TRBD2; clone size: few; CDR3 DNA: TGTGCCAGCAGCCTCCAGTGGGGAACATCCGGGACTAGCGGGAGTGCGGTAGAGACCCAGTACTTC; CDR3 protein: CASSLQWGTSGTSGSAVETQYF
J gene: TRBJ1-5; V gene: TRBV20-1; D gene: .; clone size: .; CDR3 DNA: TGCAGTGCTAGAGATCGAGGGAGCGGCAATCAGCCCCAGCATTTT; CDR3 protein: CSARDRGSGNQPQHF
J gene: TRBJ2-7; V gene: TRBV19; D gene: .; clone size: few; CDR3 DNA: TGTGCCAGTAGTTCAGCCAGAATTGTTACCAAACCCTACGAGCAGTACTTC; CDR3 protein: CASSSARIVTKPYEQYF
J gene: TRBJ2-2; V gene: TRBV2; D gene: .; clone size: few; CDR3 DNA: TGTGCCAGCAGTGAATGGCAGCTAGGGATGGGCGGGGAGCTGTTTTTT; CDR3 protein: CASSEWQLGMGGELFF
J gene: TRBJ2-7; V gene: TRBV5-6; D gene: TRBD2; clone size: few; CDR3 DNA: TGTGCCAGCAGCTTGGTGACTAGCGGGTTCTCGAAACCTGGCGAGCAGTACTTC; CDR3 protein: CASSLVTSGFSKPGEQYF
J gene: TRBJ2-1; V gene: TRBV10-3; D gene: TRBD1; clone size: many; CDR3 DNA: TGTGCCATCAGTGCGGGACAGGGCGATGAGCAGTTCTTC; CDR3 protein: CAISAGQGDEQFF
J gene: TRBJ2-3; V gene: TRBV3-1; D gene: .; clone size: few; CDR3 DNA: TGTGCCAGCAGCCACCGACAGATTCGATTCACAGATACGCAGTATTTT; CDR3 protein: CASSHRQIRFTDTQYF
J gene: TRBJ2-1; V gene: TRBV28; D gene: TRBD2; clone size: many; CDR3 DNA: TGTGCCAGCAGTCCACGGACTAGCGGGAGTAGTGAGCAGTTCTTC; CDR3 protein: CASSPRTSGSSEQFF
J gene: TRBJ1-3; V gene: TRBV7-3; D gene: TRBD1; clone size: many; CDR3 DNA: TGTGCCAGCAGCTCGACAGGGGTTGGAAACACCATATATTTT; CDR3 protein: CASSSTGVGNTIYF
J gene: TRBJ2-1; V gene: TRBV20-1; D gene: .; clone size: .; CDR3 DNA: TGCAGTGCTAGGTCCCAACCAGGGGCCGATAACAATGAGCAGTTCTTC; CDR3 protein: CSARSQPGADNNEQFF
J gene: TRBJ2-7; V gene: TRBV7-9; D gene: TRBD2; clone size: few; CDR3 DNA: TGTGCCAGCAGCTTAGAGCGGGGGGGCCTGGACGAGCAGTACTTC; CDR3 protein: CASSLERGGLDEQYF
J gene: TRBJ2-1; V gene: TRBV9; D gene: .; clone size: .; CDR3 DNA: TGTGCCAGCAGCGTAGTACACAATGAGCAGTTCTTC; CDR3 protein: CASSVVHNEQFF
J gene: TRBJ2-3; V gene: TRBV10-3; D gene: TRBD2; clone size: .; CDR3 DNA: TGTGCCATCAGCCCCCCCGGGGGGGCGGCAGATACGCAGTATTTT; CDR3 protein: CAISPPGGAADTQYF
J gene: TRBJ2-5; V gene: TRBV12-5; D gene: .; clone size: few; CDR3 DNA: TGTGCTAGTGCCCTCGGAGGGGTAGAGACCCAGTACTTC; CDR3 protein: CASALGGVETQYF
J gene: TRBJ2-7; V gene: TRBV28; D gene: .; clone size: .; CDR3 DNA: TGTGCCAGCAGCCCCGACAGGAGTCGCTCCTACGAGCAGTACTTC; CDR3 protein: CASSPDRSRSYEQYF
J gene: TRBJ2-1; V gene: TRBV20-1; D gene: TRBD1; clone size: .; CDR3 DNA: TGCAGTGCTGCGTTGGGGACAGGCTACTTCAATGAGCAGTTCTTC; CDR3 protein: CSAALGTGYFNEQFF